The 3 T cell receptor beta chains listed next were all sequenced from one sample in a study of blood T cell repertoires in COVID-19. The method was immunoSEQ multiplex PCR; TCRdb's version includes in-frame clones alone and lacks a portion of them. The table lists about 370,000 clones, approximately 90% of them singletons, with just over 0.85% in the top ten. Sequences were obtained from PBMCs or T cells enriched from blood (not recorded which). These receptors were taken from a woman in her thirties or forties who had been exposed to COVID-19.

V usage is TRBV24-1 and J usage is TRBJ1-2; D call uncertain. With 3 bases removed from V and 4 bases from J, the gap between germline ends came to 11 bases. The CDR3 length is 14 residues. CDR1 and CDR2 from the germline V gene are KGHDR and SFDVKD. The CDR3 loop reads CATSDQETVYGYTF. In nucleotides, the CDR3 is TGTGCCACCAGTGATCAAGAGACTGTCTATGGCTACACCTTC.

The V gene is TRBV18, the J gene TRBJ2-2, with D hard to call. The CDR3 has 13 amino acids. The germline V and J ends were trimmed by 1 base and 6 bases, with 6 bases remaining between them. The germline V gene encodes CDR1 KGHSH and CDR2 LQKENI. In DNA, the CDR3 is TGTGCCAGCTCACCACGAGGATCCGGGGAGCTGTTTTTT. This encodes CASSPRGSGELFF.

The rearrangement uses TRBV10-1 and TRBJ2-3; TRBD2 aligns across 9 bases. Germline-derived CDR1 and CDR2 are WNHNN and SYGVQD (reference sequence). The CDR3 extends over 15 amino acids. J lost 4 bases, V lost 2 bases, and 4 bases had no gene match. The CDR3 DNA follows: TGCGCCAGCAGTGAGGAGCGGGGGGCCCCAGATACGCAGTATTTT. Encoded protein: CASSEERGAPDTQYF.